These T cell receptor beta chains were read from a single sample in a study of blood T cell repertoires in COVID-19. Assay: immunoSEQ multiplex PCR; the TCRdb copy retains only in-frame clones and omits some. Of 300,000 to 400,000 clones in the sample, roughly 91% were seen once. Material: PBMCs or T cells enriched from blood (not recorded which). The receptors originated from a woman between 18 and 30 years old who had recovered from COVID-19. Each CDR3 is given with its conserved first and last residue. Clone size, where shown, is once, few, many, or a class for clones that have expanded.

v_call clone_size cdr3_aa
TRBV19 NA CASPRGNTDTQYF
TRBV4-1 once CASSRRVTSGSTDTQYF
TRBV5-4 NA CASSWGQETEAFF
TRBV6-5 NA CASKQGSNYGYTF
TRBV28 NA CATRDGVRPYEQYF
TRBV5-1 NA CASSRLTATNTEAFF
TRBV9 NA CASSVWTGGAYGYTF
TRBV7-3 NA CASSSGLRTGELFF
TRBV4-1 NA CASSQDVTAIFGGYTF
TRBV6-5 NA CASSREISTDTQYF
TRBV18 once CASSPGGPEQYF
TRBV5-7 NA CASSPPMGEGYTF
TRBV7-2 NA CASSLVPGVGNQPQHF
TRBV4-3 NA CASSHLAGRTSTDTQYF
TRBV7-3 NA CASSLKERLADGKDNEQFF
TRBV3-1/TRBV3-2 NA CASSQDWADSGNTIYF
TRBV28 NA CASRYLGQGARQPQHF
TRBV6-5 once CASSYSNSGNTEAFF
TRBV5-1 NA CASSLEGSGTEAFF
TRBV30 NA CAWSVEGALGYGYTF
TRBV10-3 NA CAISEAGLNQPQHF
TRBV5-1 few CASSSGTGGDGYTF
TRBV7-9 NA CASSSGPGHLSYEQYF
TRBV27 NA CASSYFDAGEQYF
TRBV11-3 few CASSSGGAGDTEAFF